This T cell receptor (beta chain) originates from a study of cytotoxic CD8 clonotypes in ibrutinib-treated CLL. Overall study context: Mean per-sample yields comprised roughly 280,000 productive templates and tens of thousands of productive rearrangements.

The data were produced by immunoSEQ multiplex PCR, yet TCRdb's version contains in-frame clones alone and is incomplete. The sample includes roughly 60,000 clones, about 72% seen only once; the top ten take roughly 45%. Genomic DNA for TCR beta libraries, 2 to 2.5 micrograms, came from cryopreserved PBMCs. The V and J ends lost 0 bases and 3 bases, in that order; junction bases with no gene match: 9. The CDR3 totals 17 residues. Germline V gene data show CDR1 as PRHDT and CDR2 as FYEKMQ (reference sequence). The TCR comes from a human donor with chronic lymphocytic leukemia. The material sequenced was PBMCs, taken after 12 months of ibrutinib treatment. This chain uses TRBV13 with TRBJ2-7; 9 bases are a match to TRBD2. The DNA for the CDR3 is TGTGCCAGCAGCTTAGGTCGAAAGACTAGCGGCCTCTACGAGCAGTACTTC. Encoded protein: CASSLGRKTSGLYEQYF.